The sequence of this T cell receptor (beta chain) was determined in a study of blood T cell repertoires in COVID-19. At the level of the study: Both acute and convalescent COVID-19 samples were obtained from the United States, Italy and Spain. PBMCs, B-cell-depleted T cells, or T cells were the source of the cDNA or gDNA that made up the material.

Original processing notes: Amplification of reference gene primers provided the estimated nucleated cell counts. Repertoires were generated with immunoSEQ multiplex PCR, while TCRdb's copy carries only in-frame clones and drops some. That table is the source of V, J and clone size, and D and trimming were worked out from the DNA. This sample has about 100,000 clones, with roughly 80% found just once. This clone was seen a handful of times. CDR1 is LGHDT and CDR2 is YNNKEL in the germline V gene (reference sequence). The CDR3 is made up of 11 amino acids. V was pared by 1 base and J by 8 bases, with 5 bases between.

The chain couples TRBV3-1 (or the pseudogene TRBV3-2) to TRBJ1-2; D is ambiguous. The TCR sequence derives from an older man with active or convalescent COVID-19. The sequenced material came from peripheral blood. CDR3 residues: CASSQGEGYTF. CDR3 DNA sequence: TGTGCCAGCAGCCAAGGCGAAGGCTACACCTTC.